This T cell receptor beta chain was captured in a study of beta chain features in type 1 diabetes. Germline CDR1 reads SGHRS; CDR2 reads YFSETQ. The CDR3 totals 15 residues. V lost 3 bases and J lost 0; bases outside the gene matches: 2. General study points: The naive, central memory and Treg TCRB repertoires showed an apparent similarity that was greater among patients than among healthy donors. VDJ junctions in type 1 diabetes patients carried more deletions and fewer insertions. People with Type 1 diabetes carried modestly yet significantly shorter TCRB CDR3s in all four CD4+ subsets.

For this clone: Its target is unknown.

Every isolated RNA sample was fully reverse transcribed, so sequencing captured expressed TCRB transcripts. This table comes from immunoSEQ multiplex PCR, and its TCRdb copy is limited to in-frame clones, with some not included. The sample has under 130,000 clones, about 26% seen once. This receptor was obtained from a woman younger than 30 with type 1 diabetes. The chain is built from TRBV5-1 and TRBJ1-2, with 10 bases aligning to TRBD1. The sample comprised central memory CD4+ T cells from blood. CDR3 sequence reads: CASSSGQGANYGYTF. The CDR3 nucleotides read TGCGCCAGCAGCTCAGGACAGGGGGCTAACTATGGCTACACCTTC.